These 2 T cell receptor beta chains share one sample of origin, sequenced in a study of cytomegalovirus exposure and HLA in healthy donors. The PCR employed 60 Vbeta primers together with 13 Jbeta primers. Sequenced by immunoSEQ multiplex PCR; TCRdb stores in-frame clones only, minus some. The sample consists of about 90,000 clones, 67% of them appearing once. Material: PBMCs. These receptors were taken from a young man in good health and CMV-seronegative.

CDR3 loop: CSVVSYYEQYF. Here the CDR3 DNA reads TGCAGCGTTGTTAGTTACTACGAGCAGTACTTC. The chain couples TRBV29-1 to TRBJ2-7, with D uncertain. V was pared by 4 bases and J by 3 bases, with 7 bases between. Looked up from germline, CDR1 is SQVTM and CDR2 is ANQGSEA. The CDR3 spans 11 residues.

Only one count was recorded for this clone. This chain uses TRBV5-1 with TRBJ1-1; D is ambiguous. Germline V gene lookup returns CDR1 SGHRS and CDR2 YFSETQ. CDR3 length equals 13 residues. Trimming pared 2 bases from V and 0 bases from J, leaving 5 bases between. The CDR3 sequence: CASSFKLNTEAFF. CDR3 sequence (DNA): TGCGCCAGCAGCTTCAAGCTGAACACTGAAGCTTTCTTT.